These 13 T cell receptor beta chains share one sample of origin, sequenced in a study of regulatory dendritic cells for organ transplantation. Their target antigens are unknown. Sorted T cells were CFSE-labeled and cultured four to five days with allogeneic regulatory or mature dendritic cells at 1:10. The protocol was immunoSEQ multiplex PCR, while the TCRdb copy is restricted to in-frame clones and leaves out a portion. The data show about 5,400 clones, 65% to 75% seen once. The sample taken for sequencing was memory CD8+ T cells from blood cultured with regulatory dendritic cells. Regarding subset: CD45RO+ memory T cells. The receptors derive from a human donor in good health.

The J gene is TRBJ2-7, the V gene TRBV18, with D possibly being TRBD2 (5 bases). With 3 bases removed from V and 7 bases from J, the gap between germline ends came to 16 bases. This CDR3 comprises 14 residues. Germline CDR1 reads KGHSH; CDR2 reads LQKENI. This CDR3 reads CASSPVWGEVEQYF. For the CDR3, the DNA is TGTGCCAGCTCACCGGTTTGGGGAGAGGTGGAGCAGTACTTC.

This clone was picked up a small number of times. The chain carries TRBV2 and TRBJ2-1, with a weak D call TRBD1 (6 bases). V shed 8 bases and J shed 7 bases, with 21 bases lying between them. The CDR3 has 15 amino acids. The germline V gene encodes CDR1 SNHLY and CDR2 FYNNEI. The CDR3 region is CASVHRADRFNEQFF. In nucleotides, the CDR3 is TGTGCCAGCGTCCACAGGGCCGATAGATTTAATGAGCAGTTCTTC.

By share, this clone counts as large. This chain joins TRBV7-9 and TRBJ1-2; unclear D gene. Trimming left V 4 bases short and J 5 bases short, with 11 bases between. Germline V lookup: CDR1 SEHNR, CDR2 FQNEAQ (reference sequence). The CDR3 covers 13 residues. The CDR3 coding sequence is TGTGCCAGCAGCTCCGACGGCTGGTATGGCTACACCTTC. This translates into CASSSDGWYGYTF.

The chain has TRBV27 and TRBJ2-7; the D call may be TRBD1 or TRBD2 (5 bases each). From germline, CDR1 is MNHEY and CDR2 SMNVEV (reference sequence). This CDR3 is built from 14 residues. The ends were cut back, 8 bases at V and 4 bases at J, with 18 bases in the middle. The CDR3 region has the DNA TGTGCCAGCGGCCATCCCGGGACCGTTTACGAGCAGTACTTC. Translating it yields CASGHPGTVYEQYF.

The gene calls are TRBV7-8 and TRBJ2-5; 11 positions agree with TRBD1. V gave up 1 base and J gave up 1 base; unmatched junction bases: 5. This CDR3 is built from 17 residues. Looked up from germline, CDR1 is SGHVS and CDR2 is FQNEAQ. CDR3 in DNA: TGTGCCAGCAGCTTAGGAGGGACAGGGGGGCTCCAAGAGACCCAGTACTTC. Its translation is CASSLGGTGGLQETQYF.

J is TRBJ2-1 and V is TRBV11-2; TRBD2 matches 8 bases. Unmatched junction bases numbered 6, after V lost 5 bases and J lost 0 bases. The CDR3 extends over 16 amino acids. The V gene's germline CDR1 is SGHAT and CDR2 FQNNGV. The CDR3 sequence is CASSQVAGSSYNEQFF. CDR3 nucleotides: TGTGCCAGCAGCCAAGTAGCGGGAAGCTCCTACAATGAGCAGTTCTTC.

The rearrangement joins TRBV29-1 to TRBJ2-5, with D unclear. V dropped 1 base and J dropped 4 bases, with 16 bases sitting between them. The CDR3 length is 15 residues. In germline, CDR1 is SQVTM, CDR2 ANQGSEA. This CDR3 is CSVEASLGRSETQYF. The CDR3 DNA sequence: TGCAGCGTTGAAGCGTCCCTAGGGCGTTCAGAGACCCAGTACTTC.

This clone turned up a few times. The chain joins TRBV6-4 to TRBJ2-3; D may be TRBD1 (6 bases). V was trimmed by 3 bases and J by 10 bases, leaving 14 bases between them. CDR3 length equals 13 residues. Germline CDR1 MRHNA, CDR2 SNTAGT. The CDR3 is CASSESDSSAQYF. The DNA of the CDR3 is TGTGCCAGCAGTGAGTCGGACAGCTCGGCGCAGTATTTT.

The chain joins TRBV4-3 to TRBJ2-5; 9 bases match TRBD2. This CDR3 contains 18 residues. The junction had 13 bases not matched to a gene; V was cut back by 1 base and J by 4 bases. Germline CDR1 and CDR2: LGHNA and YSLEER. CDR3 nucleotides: TGCGCCAGCAGCCAAGGCGCCCCCTGGTTTAGCGGGAGAGAGACCCAGTACTTC. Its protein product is CASSQGAPWFSGRETQYF.

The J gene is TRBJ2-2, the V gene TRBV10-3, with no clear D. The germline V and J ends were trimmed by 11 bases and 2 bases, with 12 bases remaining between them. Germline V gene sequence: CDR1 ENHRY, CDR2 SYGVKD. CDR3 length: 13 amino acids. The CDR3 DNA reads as TGTGCCGCCAAAACAGTAAACACCGGGGAGCTGTTTTTT. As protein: CAAKTVNTGELFF.

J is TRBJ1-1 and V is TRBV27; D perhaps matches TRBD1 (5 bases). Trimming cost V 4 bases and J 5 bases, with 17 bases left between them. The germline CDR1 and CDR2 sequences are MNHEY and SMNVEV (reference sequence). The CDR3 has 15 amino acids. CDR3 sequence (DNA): TGTGCCAGCAGTTGGATTGGGGGGGGAAGTACTGAAGCTTTCTTT. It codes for CASSWIGGGSTEAFF.

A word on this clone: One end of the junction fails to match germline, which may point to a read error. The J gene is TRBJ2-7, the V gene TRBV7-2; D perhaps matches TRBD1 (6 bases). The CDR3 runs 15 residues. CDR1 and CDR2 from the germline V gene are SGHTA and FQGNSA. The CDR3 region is CASSQVGAGEHEQYF. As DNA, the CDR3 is TGCGCCAGCAGCCAAGTAGGAGCAGGGGAACACGAGCAGTACTTC.

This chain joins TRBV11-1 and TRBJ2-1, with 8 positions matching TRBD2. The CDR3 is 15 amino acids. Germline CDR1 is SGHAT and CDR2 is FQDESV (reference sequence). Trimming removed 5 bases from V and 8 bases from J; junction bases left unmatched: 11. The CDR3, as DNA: TGTGCCAGCAGCCGACCGGGGGGGTGGAAGGATGAGCAGTTCTTC. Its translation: CASSRPGGWKDEQFF.